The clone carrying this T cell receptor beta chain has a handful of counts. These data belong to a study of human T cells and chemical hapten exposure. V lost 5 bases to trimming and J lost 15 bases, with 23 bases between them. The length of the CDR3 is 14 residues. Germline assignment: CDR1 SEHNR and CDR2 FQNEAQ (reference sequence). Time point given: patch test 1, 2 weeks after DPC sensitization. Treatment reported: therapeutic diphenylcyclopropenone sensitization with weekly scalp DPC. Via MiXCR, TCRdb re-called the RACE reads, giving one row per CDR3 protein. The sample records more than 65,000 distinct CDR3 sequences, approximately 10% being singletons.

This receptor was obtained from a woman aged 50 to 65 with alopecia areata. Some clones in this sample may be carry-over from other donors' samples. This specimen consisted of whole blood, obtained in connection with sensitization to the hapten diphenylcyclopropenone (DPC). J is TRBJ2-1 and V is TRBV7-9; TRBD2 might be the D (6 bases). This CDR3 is CASSLWTTPVVLFF. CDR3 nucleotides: TGTGCCAGCAGCCTTTGGACTACTCCCGTTGTCCTGTTCTTC.